A single sample is the source of the 11 T cell receptor beta chains below, sequenced in a study of blood T cell repertoires in COVID-19. Assay: immunoSEQ multiplex PCR; the TCRdb copy retains only in-frame clones and omits some. The sample includes approximately 260,000 clones, 70% to 90% of them seen just once. Input material: peripheral blood. These receptors came from a man between 60 and 70 years old who had recovered from COVID-19.

This clone showed up just once. This sequence joins TRBV2 and TRBJ2-2; D is possibly TRBD1 (5 bases). V lost 2 bases to trimming and J lost 3 bases, with 19 bases between them. Germline CDR1 is SNHLY and CDR2 is FYNNEI. The CDR3 has 18 residues. CDR3: CASSENPPGLGDTGELFF. CDR3 sequence (DNA): TGTGCCAGCAGTGAAAATCCGCCGGGCTTAGGGGACACCGGGGAGCTGTTTTTT.

The chain joins TRBV7-2 to TRBJ1-2; 8 bases are a match to TRBD1. Germline V gene sequence: CDR1 SGHTA, CDR2 FQGNSA. With 5 bases clipped from V and 1 base from J, the junction kept 6 bases outside the gene matches. The CDR3 is 15 amino acids. As DNA, the CDR3 is TGTGCCAGCAGCGCCCAACAGGGGGTTAACTATGGCTACACCTTC. Protein product: CASSAQQGVNYGYTF.

This clone was recorded once. This CDR3 is CASSFPHGKRNYGYTF. DNA of the CDR3: TGTGCCAGCAGCTTCCCCCACGGGAAAAGGAACTATGGCTACACCTTC. The chain is built from TRBV5-6 and TRBJ1-2, with D uncertain. Trimming cost V 2 bases and J 2 bases, with 16 bases left between them. From germline, CDR1 is SGHDT and CDR2 YYEEEE. The CDR3 totals 16 residues.

The chain has TRBV9 and TRBJ1-1; TRBD1 matches 8 bases. The V gene's germline CDR1 is SGDLS and CDR2 YYNGEE. V lost 4 bases to trimming and J lost 1 base; unmatched junction nucleotides: 3. The CDR3 loop spans 14 amino acids. The CDR3 coding sequence is TGTGCCAGCAGCCGGCAGGGGGCGAACACTGAAGCTTTCTTT. Encoded protein: CASSRQGANTEAFF.

V and J are TRBV5-5 and TRBJ2-5, with TRBD2 as a possible D gene (5 bases). Germline V gene sequence: CDR1 SGHKS, CDR2 YYEKEE (reference sequence). The length of the CDR3 is 17 residues. V lost 3 bases and J 5 bases, leaving 23 bases between the germline ends. This CDR3 reads CASSSITSRYRRETQYF. The CDR3 DNA is TGTGCCAGCAGCTCCATCACATCGCGGTATCGGAGGGAGACCCAGTACTTC. Looking up the rest from reference TRBV5-5 and TRBJ2-5 gives the full variable domain: DAGVTQSPTHLIKTRGQQVTLRCSPISGHKSVSWYQQVLGQGPQFIFQYYEKEERGRGNFPDRFSARQFPNYSSELNVNALLLGDSALYLCASSSITSRYRRETQYFGPGTRLLVL.

The rearrangement uses TRBV29-1 and TRBJ2-7, with 7 bases matching TRBD2. Germline loops: CDR1 SQVTM, CDR2 ANQGSEA. The CDR3 loop spans 15 amino acids. Trimming at V came to 0 bases and at J to 0 bases, leaving 5 bases not matched to a gene. As DNA, the CDR3 is TGCAGCGTTGAAGAGCGGGGGTTTACCTCCTACGAGCAGTACTTC. Amino acid sequence: CSVEERGFTSYEQYF.

The chain links TRBV6-6 to TRBJ1-5; 7 bases match TRBD1. CDR3 length equals 14 residues. The V gene end was trimmed by 6 bases and the J gene end by 3 bases; junction bases not matched to a gene: 5. CDR1 and CDR2 (germline): MNHNY, SVGAGI (reference sequence). The CDR3 DNA reads TGTGCCAGCAGACTAGGGACAGTCAATCAGCCCCAGCATTTT. This encodes CASRLGTVNQPQHF.

The V and J genes are TRBV5-4 and TRBJ1-2; 7 positions match TRBD1. CDR1 is SGHNT and CDR2 is YYREEE in the germline V gene (reference sequence). The CDR3 length is 15 residues. J lost 2 bases, V lost 7 bases, and 11 bases had no gene match. Written as DNA, the CDR3 is TGTGCCAGCGCTAGAGACAGGGTGGCGAACTATGGCTACACCTTC. This sequence encodes CASARDRVANYGYTF.

The gene calls are TRBV5-1 and TRBJ2-2, with 11 bases identical to TRBD1. Per the germline V gene, CDR1 is SGHRS and CDR2 is YFSETQ. There are 18 residues in the CDR3. Unmatched junction bases numbered 10, after V lost 5 bases and J lost 1 base. The CDR3 loop is CASSSRTGGAKNTGELFF. CDR3 DNA: TGCGCCAGCAGTTCGAGGACAGGGGGCGCCAAGAACACCGGGGAGCTGTTTTTT.

The J gene is TRBJ2-7, the V gene TRBV18; 9 nucleotides match TRBD1. Germline V gene sequence: CDR1 KGHSH, CDR2 LQKENI. V shed 5 bases and J 2 bases; nucleotides not matched to a gene: 4. The CDR3 totals 14 residues. CDR3 amino acids: CASSTGTGTYEQYF. As DNA, the CDR3 is TGTGCCAGCTCAACCGGGACAGGGACCTACGAGCAGTACTTC.

This clone was seen only once. This chain links TRBV6-5 with TRBJ2-2; D remains unclear. The germline V gene encodes CDR1 MNHEY and CDR2 SVGAGI. V lost 11 bases, J lost 2 bases, and 12 bases lay in between. The CDR3 covers 13 residues. CDR3 DNA sequence: TGTGCCGGATGGCGGCCAAACACCGGGGAGCTGTTTTTT. Its translation: CAGWRPNTGELFF.